Described below is a single TCR beta chain sequence and its context. The record originates from a study of blood T cells in healthy people across ages. Trimming cost V 7 bases and J 5 bases, with 20 bases left between them. Germline V gene lookup returns CDR1 SQVTM and CDR2 ANQGSEA. The CDR3 has 14 residues. For the second PCR, which ran for roughly 7 to 11 cycles, a sample-barcoded 5' primer and a J-beta primer mix were used. TCRdb analysed the 5' RACE reads with MiXCR anew, one entry per CDR3 protein. The data show 1.5 million to 2 million distinct CDR3 sequences, 28% seen once. V usage is TRBV29-1 and J usage is TRBJ1-2; no firm D call. Sequencing was carried out using blood. The clonotype originates from a woman under 40 in good health. CDR3 in amino acids: CSAVADRVGYGYTF. The DNA for the CDR3 is TGCAGCGCTGTGGCCGACCGCGTAGGGTATGGCTACACCTTC.